Listed below are T cell receptor beta chains from one sample, sequenced in a study of T cells in Graves' hyperthyroidism and ophthalmopathy. TCRdb analysed the multiplex PCR reads with MiXCR anew, one entry per CDR3 protein. The data show around 340,000 distinct CDR3 sequences, with 21% seen just once and 50% held by the top ten. Sequenced sample: blood. Receptor source: a woman aged 45-65 years with Graves' hyperthyroidism. Each CDR3 is given with its conserved first and last residue. D genes are given only for firm matches. Clone sizes are given selectively: once, few, many, or a class where the clone is expanded.

CSANSPRNGYTF,TGCAGTGCCAATTCCCCAAGAAATGGCTACACCTTC,many,NA,TRBV20-1,TRBJ1-2
CSVGVLAGFTDTQYF,TGCAGCGTTGGGGTACTAGCGGGTTTCACAGATACGCAGTATTTT,many,TRBD2,TRBV29-1,TRBJ2-3
CASDRQGTYEQYF,TGTGCCAGCGATAGACAGGGAACCTACGAGCAGTACTTC,many,TRBD1,TRBV2,TRBJ2-7
CASSLALGQTRYF,TGTGCCAGCAGCTTAGCCCTGGGACAGACAAGGTACTTC,few,TRBD1,TRBV11-2,TRBJ2-4
CASSFQGGEQYF,TGTGCCAGCTCATTTCAGGGTGGCGAGCAGTACTTC,many,NA,TRBV27,TRBJ2-7
CASSLGAGGYGYTF,TGTGCCAGCAGTCTCGGGGCCGGAGGCTATGGCTACACCTTC,many,NA,TRBV12-3/TRBV12-4,TRBJ1-2
CASSLFRPRDNVAKNIQYF,TGTGCCAGCAGCTTATTCCGACCCCGGGACAACGTAGCCAAAAACATTCAGTACTTC,many,NA,TRBV7-9,TRBJ2-4
CASSSRGTSHYEQYF,TGTGCCAGCAGTTCCCGAGGGACTAGCCACTACGAGCAGTACTTC,many,TRBD2,TRBV6-2/TRBV6-3,TRBJ2-7
CGAPQGTDTQYF,TGCGGTGCGCCACAGGGAACAGATACGCAGTATTTT,many,NA,TRBV20-1,TRBJ2-3
CASSPGTGGNTGELFF,TGTGCCAGCAGCCCCGGGACAGGGGGTAACACCGGGGAGCTGTTTTTT,NA,TRBD1,TRBV13,TRBJ2-2
CATSRPGQGLGQYF,TGTGCCACCAGCAGACCGGGACAGGGGTTAGGGCAGTACTTC,few,TRBD1,TRBV15,TRBJ2-7
CASTQGFSYNSPLHF,TGTGCCAGCACCCAGGGGTTCTCCTATAATTCACCCCTCCACTTT,many,NA,TRBV6-1,TRBJ1-6
CASSIVGGVYNEQFF,TGTGCCAGTAGTATAGTTGGGGGAGTCTACAATGAGCAGTTCTTC,NA,NA,TRBV19,TRBJ2-1
CAISEGTGANTGELFF,TGTGCCATCAGTGAGGGGACGGGGGCGAACACCGGGGAGCTGTTTTTT,NA,NA,TRBV10-3,TRBJ2-2
CASSEVRQGGYGYTF,TGTGCCAGCAGTGAAGTTCGACAGGGAGGCTATGGCTACACCTTC,NA,TRBD1,TRBV2,TRBJ1-2
CASSLDRGDGYTF,TGTGCCAGCAGCTTGGACAGGGGTGATGGCTACACCTTC,few,TRBD1,TRBV2,TRBJ1-2
CAISNPGLAGKYEQYF,TGTGCCATCAGCAACCCGGGACTAGCGGGGAAATACGAGCAGTACTTC,NA,TRBD2,TRBV10-3,TRBJ2-7
CASSSGTSGTNEQYF,TGTGCCAGCAGCTCGGGGACTAGCGGGACCAACGAGCAGTACTTC,NA,TRBD2,TRBV27,TRBJ2-7
CASSWSSGVYTNEQFF,TGTGCCAGTAGTTGGAGCTCTGGGGTATATACAAATGAGCAGTTCTTC,few,NA,TRBV19,TRBJ2-1
CASRSRRLGSKFYEQFF,TGTGCCAGCAGATCCCGGCGGCTAGGGTCTAAGTTCTACGAGCAGTTCTTC,NA,NA,TRBV6-1,TRBJ2-1
CSARYRAAYNEQFF,TGCAGCGCCCGATACAGGGCGGCCTACAATGAGCAGTTCTTC,many,NA,TRBV29-1,TRBJ2-1
CSVEWGYNEQFF,TGCAGCGTTGAGTGGGGGTACAATGAGCAGTTCTTC,many,NA,TRBV29-1,TRBJ2-1
CASSRDRLVTEAFF,TGTGCCAGCAGCAGGGACAGGTTGGTCACTGAAGCTTTCTTT,NA,TRBD1,TRBV5-6,TRBJ1-1
CASSMGQGAYEQYF,TGTGCCAGTAGTATGGGCCAGGGGGCCTACGAGCAGTACTTC,NA,TRBD1,TRBV19,TRBJ2-7